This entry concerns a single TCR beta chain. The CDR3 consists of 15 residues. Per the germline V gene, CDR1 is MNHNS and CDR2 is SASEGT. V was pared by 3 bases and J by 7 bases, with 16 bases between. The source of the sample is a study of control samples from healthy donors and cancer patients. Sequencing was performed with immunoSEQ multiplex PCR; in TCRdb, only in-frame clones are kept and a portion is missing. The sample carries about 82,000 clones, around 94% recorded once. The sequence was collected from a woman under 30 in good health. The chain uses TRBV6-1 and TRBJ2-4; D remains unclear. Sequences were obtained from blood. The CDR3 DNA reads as TGTGCCAGCAGTGATTGGGCTGTGAGCGATAACATTCAGTACTTC. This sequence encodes CASSDWAVSDNIQYF.